The 18 T cell receptor beta chains below come from one sample, sequenced in a study of blood T cell repertoires in COVID-19. The method was immunoSEQ multiplex PCR; TCRdb's version includes in-frame clones alone and lacks a portion of them. The sample has fewer than 50,000 clones; nearly 90% are singletons. The specimen was peripheral blood. These receptors all stem from a man between 65 and 85 years old with active COVID-19.

Turning to this clone: The identical CDR3 is also encoded by other nucleotide sequences in the sample. The chain couples TRBV28 to TRBJ2-7; TRBD2 matches 8 bases. The CDR3 runs to 14 residues. With 2 bases clipped from V and 1 base from J, the junction kept 1 base outside the gene matches. The V gene's germline CDR1 is MDHEN and CDR2 SYDVKM. This CDR3 is CASSLAGGSYEQYF. The CDR3 DNA sequence: TGTGCCAGCAGTTTAGCGGGAGGTTCCTACGAGCAGTACTTC. Full variable domain (rest looked up from reference TRBV28 and TRBJ2-7): DVKVTQSSRYLVKRTGEKVFLECVQDMDHENMFWYRQDPGLGLRLIYFSYDVKMKEKGDIPEGYSVSREKKERFSLILESASTNQTSMYLCASSLAGGSYEQYFGPGTRLTVT.

The chain joins TRBV6-5 to TRBJ1-4; TRBD1 might be the D (6 bases). Trimming took 0 bases from V and 8 from J, leaving 16 bases between them. Per germline, CDR1 MNHEY and CDR2 SVGAGI. The CDR3 sequence is 16 residues long. The CDR3 here is CASSYSRQQGWEKLFF. For the CDR3, the DNA is TGTGCCAGCAGTTACTCTCGGCAGCAGGGGTGGGAAAAACTGTTTTTT.

This clone was counted between two and nine times. This chain joins TRBV4-2 and TRBJ2-7; unclear D gene. This CDR3 is built from 15 residues. Germline CDR1 reads LGHNA; CDR2 reads YNFKEQ. The V and J ends lost 0 bases and 3 bases respectively, with 12 bases between them. The CDR3 sequence: CASSQEHAPNYEQYF. For the CDR3, the DNA is TGTGCCAGCAGCCAAGAGCACGCGCCGAACTACGAGCAGTACTTC.

The chain recombines TRBV19 with TRBJ1-5; weak D call: TRBD1 (5 bases). With 2 bases removed from V and 5 bases from J, the gap between germline ends came to 10 bases. Germline loops: CDR1 LNHDA, CDR2 SQIVND (reference sequence). This CDR3 has 14 residues. CDR3 sequence reads: CASSIFRGHQPQHF. As DNA, the CDR3 is TGTGCCAGTAGTATATTTAGGGGTCATCAGCCCCAGCATTTT.

The chain couples TRBV21-1 to TRBJ2-7; TRBD2, as called in the table, went unchecked against the DNA. TRBV21-1 is flagged as a pseudogene. This CDR3 is 13 amino acids long. The CDR3 protein is CASSKDSNYEQYF. CDR3 nucleotide sequence: TGTGCCAGCAGCAAAGACTCAAACTACGAGCAGTACTTC.

The chain uses TRBV3-1 (or the pseudogene TRBV3-2) and TRBJ1-6, with 8 bases lining up with TRBD1. In germline, CDR1 is LGHDT, CDR2 YNNKEL (reference sequence). The CDR3 contains 16 residues. Trimming cost V 3 bases and J 8 bases; bases outside gene matches: 9. The CDR3 DNA reads as TGTGCCAGCAGCCACCATCAGGGGGCAGGAGATTCACCCCTCCACTTT. Amino acid sequence: CASSHHQGAGDSPLHF.

V usage is TRBV7-2 and J usage is TRBJ2-5; maybe TRBD2 (6 bases). V was clipped by 1 base and J by 7 bases, with 19 bases between them. The CDR3 runs to 16 residues. Looked up from germline, CDR1 is SGHTA and CDR2 is FQGNSA. Here the CDR3 DNA reads TGTGCCAGCAGCTTAGTTGATAGCGCGCACGGGGGGACCCAGTACTTC. It specifies CASSLVDSAHGGTQYF.

The chain links TRBV5-1 to TRBJ1-4; D gene unclear. V dropped 0 bases and J dropped 7 bases, with 10 bases sitting between them. The germline V gene has CDR1 SGHRS and CDR2 YFSETQ. The CDR3 is 14 residues long. CDR3 DNA sequence: TGCGCCAGCAGCTTGGCCACTGCGCCTGAAAAACTGTTTTTT. This encodes CASSLATAPEKLFF.

The genes are TRBV7-9 and TRBJ2-5; a weak D match, TRBD1 (6 bases). The V gene's germline CDR1 is SEHNR and CDR2 FQNEAQ (reference sequence). This CDR3 contains 14 residues. Trimming removed 8 bases at V and 5 bases at J, with 18 bases between. DNA of the CDR3: TGTGCCAGCCTGGACCGATACAGGGCGGAGACCCAGTACTTC. Residues: CASLDRYRAETQYF.

The gene calls are TRBV11-2 and TRBJ2-3, with D tentatively TRBD1 (5 bases). Germline-derived CDR1 and CDR2 are SGHAT and FQNNGV. The CDR3 extends over 13 amino acids. V lost 0 bases to trimming and J lost 11 bases, with 12 bases between them. Here the CDR3 reads CASSLEGRSRQYF. The CDR3 nucleotides are TGTGCCAGCAGCTTAGAGGGGCGTTCAAGGCAGTATTTT.

The CDR3 region is CASSQGGSGATYNEQFF. CDR3 bases: TGCGCCAGCAGCCAAGGGGGTAGCGGGGCAACGTACAATGAGCAGTTCTTC. The rearrangement links TRBV4-1 to TRBJ2-1, with 8 nucleotides matching TRBD2. Germline V gene sequence: CDR1 MGHRA, CDR2 YSYEKL. V shed 1 base, J shed 4 bases, and the junction held 9 bases outside the gene matches. The CDR3 has 17 amino acids.

The J gene is TRBJ1-1, the V gene TRBV5-1; 7 nucleotides agree with TRBD1. Germline CDR1 SGHRS, CDR2 YFSETQ. The V segment lost 1 base and the J segment 4 bases; nucleotides outside the gene matches: 10. This CDR3 is built from 16 residues. The DNA for the CDR3 is TGCGCCAGCAGCTTGCTGCCCGACAGGGCTGGCACTGAAGCTTTCTTT. It translates to CASSLLPDRAGTEAFF.

The rearrangement links TRBV2 to TRBJ2-1, with 8 bases fitting TRBD1. The germline CDR1 and CDR2 sequences are SNHLY and FYNNEI. The CDR3 totals 16 residues. V shed 6 bases and J 6 bases; nucleotides not matched to a gene: 13. This CDR3 reads CASRVLGQGFRNEQFF. The CDR3 bases are TGTGCCAGCAGGGTACTAGGACAGGGCTTTCGCAATGAGCAGTTCTTC.

CDR3 coding DNA: TGTGCCAGCGTCCCCGTGGGAGGCGAGGAGCAGTACTTC. Amino acids: CASVPVGGEEQYF. The V call is TRBV28, the J call TRBJ2-7; a possible D gene is TRBD2 (6 bases). The ends were cut back, 8 bases at V and 7 bases at J, with 18 bases in the middle. The germline V gene has CDR1 MDHEN and CDR2 SYDVKM. The CDR3 runs 13 residues.

The chain employs TRBV23-1 and TRBJ1-2; 10 bases are a match to TRBD1. TRBV23-1 carries the ORF label, with uncertain function. The CDR3 is made up of 18 amino acids. Germline trimming cut 6 bases from V and 6 bases from J; bases unmatched to any gene: 19. CDR3: CASRVLDRGRLIIHGYTF. The CDR3 DNA follows: TGCGCCAGCAGGGTCCTCGACAGGGGGCGTTTAATAATCCATGGCTACACCTTC.

This rearrangement joins TRBV7-2 to TRBJ1-1; TRBD1 is a possible D gene (5 bases). The germline V gene encodes CDR1 SGHTA and CDR2 FQGNSA. The CDR3 has 15 amino acids. The V gene lost 5 bases and the J gene lost 0 bases, with 13 bases spanning the gap. CDR3 DNA: TGTGCCAGCAGCACGAGGACAACCATGAACACTGAAGCTTTCTTT. Translating gives CASSTRTTMNTEAFF.

The table lists this clone with a count of one. The chain is built from TRBV20-1 and TRBJ2-7, with D unresolved. Trimming took 3 bases from V and 4 from J, leaving 7 bases between them. Germline lookup yields CDR1 DFQATT and CDR2 SNEGSKA (reference sequence). There are 11 residues in the CDR3. CDR3 bases: TGCAGTGCTAGTGGCGGATACGAGCAGTACTTC. Its protein is CSASGGYEQYF.

This chain links TRBV3-1 (or the pseudogene TRBV3-2) with TRBJ2-1; 7 bases match TRBD1. The V segment lost 4 bases and the J segment 8 bases; nucleotides outside the gene matches: 5. This CDR3 contains 13 residues. Per the germline V gene, CDR1 is LGHDT and CDR2 is YNNKEL (reference sequence). CDR3 in DNA: TGTGCCAGCAGCCCACAGGGGTACCATGAGCAGTTCTTC. Protein: CASSPQGYHEQFF.